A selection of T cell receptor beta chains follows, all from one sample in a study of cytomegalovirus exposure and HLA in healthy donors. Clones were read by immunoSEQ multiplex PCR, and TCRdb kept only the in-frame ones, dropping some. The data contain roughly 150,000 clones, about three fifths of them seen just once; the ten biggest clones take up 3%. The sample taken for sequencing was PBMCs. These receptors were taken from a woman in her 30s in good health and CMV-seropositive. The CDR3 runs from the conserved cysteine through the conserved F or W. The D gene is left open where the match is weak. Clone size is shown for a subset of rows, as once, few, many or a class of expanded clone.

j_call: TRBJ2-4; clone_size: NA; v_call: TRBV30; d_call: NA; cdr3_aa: CAWSVGGDIQYF; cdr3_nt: TGTGCCTGGAGTGTAGGGGGGGACATTCAGTACTTC
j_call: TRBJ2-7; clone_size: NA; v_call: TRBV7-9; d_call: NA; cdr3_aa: CASRTQGSGDPEQYF; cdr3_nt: TGTGCCAGCAGGACTCAAGGGTCGGGGGATCCCGAGCAGTACTTC
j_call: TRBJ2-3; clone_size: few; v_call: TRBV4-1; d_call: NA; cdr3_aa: CASSLRTATDTQYF; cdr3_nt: TGCGCCAGCAGCCTCCGGACAGCTACAGATACGCAGTATTTT
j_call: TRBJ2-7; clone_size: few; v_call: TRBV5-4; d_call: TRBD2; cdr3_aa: CASSLYGTSGPYEQYF; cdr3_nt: TGTGCCAGCAGCTTGTATGGGACTAGCGGGCCTTACGAGCAGTACTTC
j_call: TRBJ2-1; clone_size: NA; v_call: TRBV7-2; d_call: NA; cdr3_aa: CASSLDGGMSSYNEQFF; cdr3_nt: TGTGCCAGCAGCTTAGATGGCGGGATGAGCTCCTACAATGAGCAGTTCTTC
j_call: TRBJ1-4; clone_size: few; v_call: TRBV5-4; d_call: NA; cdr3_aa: CASSRAVAGERLF; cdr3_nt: TGTGCCAGCAGCCGGGCGGTAGCCGGGGAAAGGCTTTTT
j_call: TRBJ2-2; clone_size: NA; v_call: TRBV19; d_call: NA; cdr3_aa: CASTPVEGRLFF; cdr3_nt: TGTGCCAGTACCCCGGTGGAGGGGAGGCTGTTTTTT
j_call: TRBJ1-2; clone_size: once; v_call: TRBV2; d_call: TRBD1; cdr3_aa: CASSTTGGYGYGYTF; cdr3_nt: TGTGCCAGCAGCACTACAGGGGGCTATGGCTATGGCTACACCTTC
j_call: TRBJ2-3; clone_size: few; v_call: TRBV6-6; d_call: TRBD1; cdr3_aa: CAIGQGRTSTDTQYF; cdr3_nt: TGTGCCATCGGACAGGGACGTACTAGCACAGATACGCAGTATTTT
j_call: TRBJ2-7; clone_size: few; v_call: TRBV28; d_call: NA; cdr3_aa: CASSLWRPGTQSEQYF; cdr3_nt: TGTGCCAGCAGTTTATGGAGACCCGGGACACAGTCCGAGCAGTACTTC
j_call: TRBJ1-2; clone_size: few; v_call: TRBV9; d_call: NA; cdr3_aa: CASSGTSSPGYTF; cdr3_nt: TGTGCCAGCAGCGGGACAAGTTCGCCTGGCTACACCTTC
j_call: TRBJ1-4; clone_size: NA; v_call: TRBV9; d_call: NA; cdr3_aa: CASSVGPQGLLNEKLFF; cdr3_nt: TGTGCCAGCAGCGTAGGGCCGCAGGGACTCCTAAATGAAAAACTGTTTTTT
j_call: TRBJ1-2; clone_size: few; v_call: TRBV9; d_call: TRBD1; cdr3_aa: CASSVRGQGYGYTF; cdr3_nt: TGTGCCAGCAGCGTCAGGGGGCAGGGCTATGGCTACACCTTC
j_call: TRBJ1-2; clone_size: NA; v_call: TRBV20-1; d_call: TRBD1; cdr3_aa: CSAGDSGAAF; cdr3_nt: TGCAGTGCGGGGGACAGCGGTGCAGCATTC
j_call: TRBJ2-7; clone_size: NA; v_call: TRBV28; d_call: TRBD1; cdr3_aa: CASTLDRGYEQYF; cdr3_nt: TGTGCCAGCACTTTGGACAGGGGATACGAGCAGTACTTC
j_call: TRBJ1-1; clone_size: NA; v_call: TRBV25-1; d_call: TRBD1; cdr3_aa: CASSELDRDTEAFF; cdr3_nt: TGTGCCAGCAGTGAACTTGACAGGGACACTGAAGCTTTCTTT
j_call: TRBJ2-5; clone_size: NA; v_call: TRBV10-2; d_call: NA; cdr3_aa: CASSDLGRASETQYF; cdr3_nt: TGCGCCAGCAGTGACTTGGGCAGGGCGTCAGAGACCCAGTACTTC
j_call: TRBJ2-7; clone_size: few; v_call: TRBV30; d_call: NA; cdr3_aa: CAWGFGFYEQYF; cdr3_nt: TGTGCCTGGGGTTTCGGGTTCTACGAGCAGTACTTC
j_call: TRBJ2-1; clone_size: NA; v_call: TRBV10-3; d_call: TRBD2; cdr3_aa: CAIFSGLAQNNEQFF; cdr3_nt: TGTGCCATCTTCTCGGGACTAGCGCAAAACAATGAGCAGTTCTTC
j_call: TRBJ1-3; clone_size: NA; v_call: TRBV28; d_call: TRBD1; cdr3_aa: CASSPGGTDGNTIYF; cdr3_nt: TGTGCCAGCAGTCCAGGGGGAACGGACGGAAACACCATATATTTT
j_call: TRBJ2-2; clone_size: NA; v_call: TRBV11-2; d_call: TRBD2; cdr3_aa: CASSHHRGLAGGPGGELFF; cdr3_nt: TGTGCCAGCAGCCACCATAGGGGACTAGCGGGAGGGCCAGGCGGGGAGCTGTTTTTT
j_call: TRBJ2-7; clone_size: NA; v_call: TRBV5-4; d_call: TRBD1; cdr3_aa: CASSTRTGRTYEQYF; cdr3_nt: TGTGCCAGCAGCACCCGGACAGGGAGAACCTACGAGCAGTACTTC
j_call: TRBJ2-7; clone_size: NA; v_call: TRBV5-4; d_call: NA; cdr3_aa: CASSLDSRSYEQYF; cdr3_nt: TGTGCCAGCAGCTTGGATTCTCGTTCCTACGAGCAGTACTTC
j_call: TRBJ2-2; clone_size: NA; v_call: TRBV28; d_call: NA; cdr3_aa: CASRPPDSYTGELFF; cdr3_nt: TGTGCCAGCAGACCCCCCGACAGCTACACCGGGGAGCTGTTTTTT
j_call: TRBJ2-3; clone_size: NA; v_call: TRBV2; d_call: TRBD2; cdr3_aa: CASRETTSLPDTQYF; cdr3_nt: TGTGCCAGCAGGGAGACGACTAGCCTCCCAGATACGCAGTATTTT
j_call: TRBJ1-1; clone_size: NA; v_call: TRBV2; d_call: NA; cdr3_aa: CASSRRGGGTEAFF; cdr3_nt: TGTGCCAGCAGCCGGAGGGGGGGAGGCACTGAAGCTTTCTTT
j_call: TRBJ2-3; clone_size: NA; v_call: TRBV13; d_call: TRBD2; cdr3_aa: CASRSPGLEVPTDTQYF; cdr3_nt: TGTGCCAGCAGATCCCCGGGACTAGAAGTTCCCACAGATACGCAGTATTTT
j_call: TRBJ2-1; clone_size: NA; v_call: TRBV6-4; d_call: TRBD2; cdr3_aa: CASKKLAGDPNEQFF; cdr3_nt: TGTGCCAGCAAAAAACTAGCGGGAGACCCCAATGAGCAGTTCTTC
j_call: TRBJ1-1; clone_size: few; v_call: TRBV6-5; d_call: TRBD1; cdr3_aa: CASTKDRGGTEAFF; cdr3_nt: TGTGCCAGCACCAAAGACAGGGGAGGGACTGAAGCTTTCTTT
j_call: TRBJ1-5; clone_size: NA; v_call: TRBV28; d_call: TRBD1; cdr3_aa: CASSSRQGFGNQPQHF; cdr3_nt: TGTGCCAGCAGTTCCCGACAGGGTTTCGGCAATCAGCCCCAGCATTTT
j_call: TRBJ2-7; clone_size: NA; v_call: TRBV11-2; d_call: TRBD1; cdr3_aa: CASSLTSTGALGEQYF; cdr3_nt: TGTGCCAGCAGCCTCACCTCTACAGGGGCCTTGGGCGAGCAGTACTTC
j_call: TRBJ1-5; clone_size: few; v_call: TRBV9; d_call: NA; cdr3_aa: CASSVSGHSGQPQHF; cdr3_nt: TGTGCCAGCAGCGTAAGTGGACATTCGGGTCAGCCCCAGCATTTT
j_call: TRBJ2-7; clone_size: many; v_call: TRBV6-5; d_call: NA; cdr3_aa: CASSYGGEQYF; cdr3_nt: TGTGCCAGCAGTTACGGCGGCGAGCAGTACTTC
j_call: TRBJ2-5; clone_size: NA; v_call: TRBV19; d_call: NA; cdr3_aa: CASSIGGRSGETQYF; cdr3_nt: TGTGCCAGTAGTATTGGGGGCAGGTCTGGCGAGACCCAGTACTTC
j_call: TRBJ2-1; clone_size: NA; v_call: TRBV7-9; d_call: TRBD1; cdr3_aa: CAPLRVEGAWGEQFF; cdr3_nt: TGTGCCCCTCTTCGAGTTGAGGGGGCGTGGGGTGAGCAGTTCTTC